Each of the 13 T cell receptor beta chains below was sequenced from the same sample in a study of blood T cell repertoires in COVID-19 (dated by TCRdb to 2020 to 2022). Library construction relied on the immunoSEQ multiplex PCR assay. TCRdb re-hosts the immuneACCESS table, in-frame sequences only. Its copies lack some clones; in the studies checked, an unresolved V gene accounts for under half of them, and the cause for the rest is not known. Recorded for this sample are roughly 200,000 clones; about four fifths of them occurred a single time. Roughly 4.8% of the sample goes to the ten largest clones. The sequenced sample consisted of PBMCs or T cells enriched from blood (not recorded which). The receptor set was obtained from a woman aged 50 to 65 who had been exposed to COVID-19.

The chain links TRBV19 to TRBJ1-1; TRBD1 is a possible D gene (5 bases). The CDR3 is 12 amino acids. Germline loops: CDR1 LNHDA, CDR2 SQIVND (reference sequence). V was trimmed by 8 bases and J by 3 bases, leaving 10 bases between them. DNA for the CDR3: TGTGCCAGTTCAGGGTTGGACACTGAAGCTTTCTTT. This codes for CASSGLDTEAFF.

The chain combines TRBV30 with TRBJ1-1; D gene ambiguous. The germline V gene encodes CDR1 GTSNPN and CDR2 SVGIG (reference sequence). With 1 base removed from V and 12 bases from J, the gap between germline ends came to 15 bases. The CDR3 contains 12 residues. CDR3 region: CAWSEGAAGTFF. DNA for the CDR3: TGTGCCTGGAGTGAAGGAGCGGCCGGGACTTTCTTT. Full variable domain (missing parts from reference TRBV30 and TRBJ1-1): SQTIHQWPATLVQPVGSPLSLECTVEGTSNPNLYWYRQAAGRGLQLLFYSVGIGQISSEVPQNLSASRPQDRQFILSSKKLLLSDSGFYLCAWSEGAAGTFFGQGTRLTVV.

The chain recombines TRBV30 with TRBJ1-2; 7 bases match TRBD1. Trimming took 0 bases from V and 4 from J; bases not matched to a gene: 2. The CDR3 covers 13 residues. Germline assignment: CDR1 GTSNPN and CDR2 SVGIG (reference sequence). Here the CDR3 reads CAWSVQGVYGYTF. The CDR3 DNA reads TGTGCCTGGAGTGTCCAGGGGGTCTATGGCTACACCTTC.

V is TRBV28 and J is TRBJ1-2; 7 nucleotides agree with TRBD1. Germline CDR1 reads MDHEN; CDR2 reads SYDVKM. The V segment lost 6 bases and the J segment 6 bases; nucleotides outside the gene matches: 7. The CDR3 is 13 amino acids. The CDR3 region is CASSQDRLNGYTF. As DNA, the CDR3 is TGTGCCAGCAGCCAGGACAGGCTTAATGGCTACACCTTC.

The chain has TRBV28 and TRBJ1-2, with D perhaps TRBD1 (6 bases). Germline V gene data show CDR1 as MDHEN and CDR2 as SYDVKM. The length of the CDR3 is 14 residues. V lost 8 bases, J lost 2 bases, and 15 bases lay in between. The CDR3 nucleotides read TGTGCCAGCTACCCAGGGGCTTCAAACTATGGCTACACCTTC. Translation gives CASYPGASNYGYTF.

The chain links TRBV12-5 to TRBJ1-2; the D is unclear. Trimming took off 4 bases at V and 3 bases at J, with 6 bases between the two ends. CDR1 is LGHNT, CDR2 FRNRAP, per germline. The CDR3 has 12 amino acids. The CDR3 here is CASGSRYYGYTF. DNA of the CDR3: TGTGCTAGTGGTTCCCGTTACTATGGCTACACCTTC.

The chain has TRBV6-5 and TRBJ2-2, with 7 bases fitting TRBD2. Trimming removed 8 bases from V and 7 bases from J; junction bases left unmatched: 7. The CDR3 totals 13 residues. Looked up from germline, CDR1 is MNHEY and CDR2 is SVGAGI. The CDR3 loop is CASEAGRGGELFF. The DNA of the CDR3 is TGTGCCAGCGAGGCGGGGAGGGGCGGGGAGCTGTTTTTT.

The chain uses TRBV5-4 and TRBJ2-4; tentatively, D is TRBD2 (6 bases). This CDR3 comprises 15 residues. The ends were cut back, 2 bases at V and 8 bases at J, with 17 bases in the middle. CDR1 is SGHNT, CDR2 YYREEE, per germline (reference sequence). The CDR3 region is CASSFGPPREDIQYF. CDR3 DNA: TGTGCCAGCAGCTTTGGACCCCCGAGGGAGGACATTCAGTACTTC.

The chain joins TRBV5-4 to TRBJ1-2; D unclear. The CDR3 has 13 residues. Germline V gene sequence: CDR1 SGHNT, CDR2 YYREEE (reference sequence). Trimming pared 3 bases from V and 6 bases from J, leaving 12 bases between. The CDR3 DNA reads as TGTGCCAGCAGCTCGAGGGCCAGCCATGGCTACACCTTC. As protein: CASSSRASHGYTF.

V gene TRBV5-1 combines with J gene TRBJ1-1; D gene uncertain. Germline V lookup: CDR1 SGHRS, CDR2 YFSETQ. V lost 0 bases, J lost 3 bases, and 9 bases lay in between. CDR3 length: 14 amino acids. The CDR3 reads CASSLELADTEAFF. CDR3 nucleotides: TGCGCCAGCAGCTTGGAGTTAGCGGACACTGAAGCTTTCTTT.

The V gene is TRBV5-5, the J gene TRBJ1-2; unclear D gene. The CDR3 is made up of 14 amino acids. In germline, CDR1 is SGHKS, CDR2 YYEKEE (reference sequence). V was shortened by 2 bases and J by 5 bases, with 13 bases between the two germline ends. The CDR3 region is CASSLRTGDYGYTF. Here the CDR3 DNA reads TGTGCCAGCAGCTTAAGGACCGGGGATTATGGCTACACCTTC.

This rearrangement joins TRBV9 to TRBJ2-1; the D gene is possibly TRBD2 (6 bases). Deletions cut 0 bases from V and 3 bases from J, with 13 bases between. The germline V gene encodes CDR1 SGDLS and CDR2 YYNGEE. The CDR3 sequence is 16 residues long. CDR3 in DNA: TGTGCCAGCAGCGTAGAAAAGCGGGCAAGCTACAATGAGCAGTTCTTC. Translating gives CASSVEKRASYNEQFF. The full variable domain, in which reference TRBV9 and TRBJ2-1 provide the parts outside the CDR3, is DSGVTQTPKHLITATGQRVTLRCSPRSGDLSVYWYQQSLDQGLQFLIQYYNGEERAKGNILERFSAQQFPDLHSELNLSSLELGDSALYFCASSVEKRASYNEQFFGPGTRLTVL.

The chain recombines TRBV28 with TRBJ2-3; the match to TRBD2 covers 10 bases. The V gene end was trimmed by 4 bases and the J gene end by 0 bases; junction bases not matched to a gene: 7. The CDR3 spans 17 residues. CDR1 and CDR2 from the germline V gene are MDHEN and SYDVKM. CDR3 sequence (DNA): TGTGCCAGCAGTTATCGGGCTAGCGGGGGAAGCACAGATACGCAGTATTTT. Translation: CASSYRASGGSTDTQYF.